These 18 T cell receptor beta chains were all obtained from the same sample, sequenced in a study of OX40 agonist ivuxolimab in advanced cancers. TCRdb keeps only in-frame clones here, not all; method: immunoSEQ multiplex PCR. This sample has tens of thousands of clones; approximately 90% occur once, and the top ten carry around 13%. This material consisted of CD4+ or CD8+ T cells sorted from blood, taken in a trial of the OX40 agonist ivuxolimab. The receptor source for this set is an adult with an advanced solid tumor such as melanoma, head and neck, liver or kidney cancer.

The gene calls are TRBV1 and TRBJ2-1. TRBV1 is designated a pseudogene. The CDR3 extends over 18 amino acids. The CDR3 loop is CTSSQEVGAGQGRNEQFF. In DNA form, the CDR3 reads TGCACCAGCAGCCAAGAGGTTGGAGCGGGCCAGGGGAGGAATGAGCAGTTCTTC.

The chain joins TRBV15 to TRBJ1-4; possibly TRBD1 for D (6 bases). CDR1 is LNHNV and CDR2 is YYDKDF in the germline V gene (reference sequence). The CDR3 has 16 amino acids. The V gene lost 0 bases and the J gene lost 8 bases, with 16 bases spanning the gap. CDR3 nucleotides: TGTGCCACCAGCAGAGATCTAGGCAGGGGAGAGGAAAAACTGTTTTTT. Translated: CATSRDLGRGEEKLFF.

The chain couples TRBV23-1 to TRBJ2-1, with TRBD1 matching 7 bases. TRBV23-1 is an ORF; its function is uncertain. J was trimmed by 4 bases and V by 4 bases; bases with no gene match: 10. The CDR3 sequence is 16 residues long. The CDR3 coding sequence is TGCGCCAGCAGTCCACAACCGGGACAGATATACAATGAGCAGTTCTTC. It codes for CASSPQPGQIYNEQFF.

The J gene is TRBJ2-7, the V gene TRBV19, with 7 positions matching TRBD1. Germline V gene lookup returns CDR1 LNHDA and CDR2 SQIVND (reference sequence). After removal of 3 bases from V and 7 bases from J, the junction contained 12 bases not matched to a gene. The CDR3 consists of 15 residues. CDR3 sequence reads: CASSMTPGQSREQYF. In DNA, the CDR3 is TGTGCCAGTAGTATGACACCGGGACAGTCGCGGGAGCAGTACTTC.

This clone was seen only once. The V gene is TRBV7-8, the J gene TRBJ2-1; D is unclear. V gave up 5 bases and J gave up 8 bases, with 19 bases separating them. The CDR3 runs 15 residues. Germline CDR1 is SGHVS and CDR2 is FQNEAQ. CDR3 loop: CASSPEHPVWDEQFF. In nucleotides, the CDR3 is TGTGCCAGCAGCCCCGAACACCCGGTTTGGGATGAGCAGTTCTTC.

The chain employs TRBV13 and TRBJ2-4, with TRBD2 identical over 7 bases. V shed 5 bases, J shed 7 bases, and the junction held 2 bases outside the gene matches. CDR1 is PRHDT and CDR2 is FYEKMQ in the germline V gene (reference sequence). The CDR3 is 12 residues long. CDR3 bases: TGTGCCAGCAGCCAGGGAGGGAACATTCAGTACTTC. It yields the protein CASSQGGNIQYF.

The rearrangement joins TRBV19 to TRBJ2-7, with 8 positions matching TRBD2. CDR1 is LNHDA, CDR2 SQIVND, per germline (reference sequence). After removal of 2 bases from V and 0 bases from J, the junction contained 3 bases not matched to a gene. CDR3 size: 15 residues. The CDR3 DNA follows: TGTGCCAGTAGTATACTAGCGGGCCTCTCCTACGAGCAGTACTTC. The encoded protein is CASSILAGLSYEQYF.

The rearrangement joins TRBV5-5 to TRBJ1-2; D remains ambiguous. Germline V gene data show CDR1 as SGHKS and CDR2 as YYEKEE (reference sequence). V was cut by 1 base and J by 1 base, with 8 bases left in between. The CDR3 covers 14 residues. The CDR3 here is CASSLSDSNYGYTF. The CDR3 bases are TGTGCCAGCAGCTTGAGTGATAGTAACTATGGCTACACCTTC.

This chain connects TRBV10-2 to TRBJ2-2; no definite D call. Trimming shortened V by 9 bases and J by 0 bases, and 17 bases separated the two germline ends. Germline lookup yields CDR1 WSHSY and CDR2 SAAADI. The CDR3 has 16 amino acids. CDR3 residues: CASFPRRFPNTGELFF. The CDR3 DNA reads TGCGCCAGTTTCCCCAGGCGCTTCCCGAACACCGGGGAGCTGTTTTTT.

The chain is built from TRBV2 and TRBJ2-7; D is ambiguous. CDR3 length: 11 amino acids. Trimming left V 7 bases short and J 3 bases short, with 7 bases between. In germline, CDR1 is SNHLY, CDR2 FYNNEI. CDR3 amino acids: CASNRVYEQYF. The CDR3 nucleotides read TGTGCCAGCAACAGAGTCTACGAGCAGTACTTC.

CDR3 sequence reads: CASSENEQFF. CDR3 nucleotides: TGTGCCAGCAGTGAAAATGAGCAGTTCTTC. J is TRBJ2-1 and V is TRBV25-1; D not resolved. The V end was cut by 2 bases, the J end by 7 bases, with 0 bases between. Germline loops: CDR1 MGHDK, CDR2 SYGVNS. The CDR3 length is 10 residues. The complete variable domain, with remaining parts taken from reference TRBV25-1 and TRBJ2-1, reads EADIYQTPRYLVIGTGKKITLECSQTMGHDKMYWYQQDPGMELHLIHYSYGVNSTEKGDLSSESTVSRIRTEHFPLTLESARPSHTSQYLCASSENEQFFGPGTRLTVL.

The chain uses TRBV6-5 and TRBJ2-7; D not certain. Trimming cost V 6 bases and J 3 bases, with 6 bases left between them. CDR3 size: 11 residues. Looked up from germline, CDR1 is MNHEY and CDR2 is SVGAGI. CDR3 sequence reads: CASRKYYEQYF. In DNA, the CDR3 is TGTGCCAGCAGGAAGTACTACGAGCAGTACTTC.

The rearrangement joins TRBV4-1 to TRBJ2-7; tentative D call: TRBD1 (5 bases). The CDR3 totals 12 residues. V lost 4 bases and J 3 bases, leaving 7 bases between the germline ends. CDR1 MGHRA and CDR2 YSYEKL come from the germline V gene. CDR3 DNA: TGCGCCAGCAGCCCCCAGGGCTACGAGCAGTACTTC. This gives the protein CASSPQGYEQYF.

The chain combines TRBV6-1 with TRBJ1-6; D remains ambiguous. The germline CDR1 and CDR2 sequences are MNHNS and SASEGT. The V end lost 11 bases, the J end lost 0 bases, and 5 bases lay between the germline ends. This CDR3 contains 12 residues. Here the CDR3 reads CALSSYNSPLHF. CDR3 in DNA: TGTGCCCTGAGCTCCTATAATTCACCCCTCCACTTT.

The V call is TRBV7-2, the J call TRBJ1-6, with D unresolved. The length of the CDR3 is 9 residues. Germline CDR1 and CDR2: SGHTA and FQGNSA. V was clipped by 11 bases and J by 13 bases, with 9 bases between them. In nucleotides, the CDR3 is TGTGCCTCGGGGTACCCCCTCCACTTT. Encoded protein: CASGYPLHF.

V gene TRBV27 combines with J gene TRBJ2-3, with 10 bases fitting TRBD2. CDR1 MNHEY and CDR2 SMNVEV come from the germline V gene (reference sequence). The length of the CDR3 is 15 residues. The trim removed 7 bases at V and 5 bases at J, leaving 9 bases unmatched. CDR3 sequence reads: CASTRGVAGGDTQYF. As DNA, the CDR3 is TGTGCCAGCACCCGAGGAGTAGCGGGAGGAGATACGCAGTATTTT.

The chain couples TRBV27 to TRBJ2-5; TRBD2 might be the D (5 bases). The CDR3 covers 14 residues. From germline, CDR1 is MNHEY and CDR2 SMNVEV (reference sequence). V lost 4 bases and J lost 1, with 10 bases in between. This CDR3 reads CASSWRAPQETQYF. The CDR3 DNA sequence: TGTGCCAGCAGTTGGCGGGCACCCCAAGAGACCCAGTACTTC.

The genes are TRBV7-8 and TRBJ1-5, with D hard to call. The V and J ends lost 0 bases and 4 bases respectively, with 13 bases between them. From germline, CDR1 is SGHVS and CDR2 FQNEAQ. The CDR3 consists of 16 residues. CDR3 sequence: CASSLAGAAPNQPQHF. The CDR3 DNA sequence: TGTGCCAGCAGCTTAGCCGGCGCAGCCCCGAATCAGCCCCAGCATTTT.